The clone carrying this T cell receptor (beta chain) was counted many times. The study amplified the TCR beta CDR3 region from genomic DNA. This amplification was carried out by two rounds of multiplex PCR. The use of primers specific to each TRBV and TRBJ gene characterized first-round PCR. In TCRdb, the multiplex PCR reads were re-called with MiXCR into one record per CDR3 protein. Among fewer than 30,000 distinct CDR3 sequences listed, around 30% were seen once. The record originates from a study of prognosis after radiotherapy for stage I lung cancer. V lost 0 bases and J lost 4; bases outside the gene matches: 2. Germline CDR1 reads SGDLS; CDR2 reads YYNGEE. CDR3 length equals 15 residues.

The V and J genes are TRBV9 and TRBJ2-1; TRBD2 matches at 9 bases. This sequence was found in a donor over 45 with non-small cell lung cancer. The sample here was PBMCs, taken before or after stereotactic body radiation therapy (not recorded which). In nucleotides, the CDR3 is TGTGCCAGCAGCGTAGAAGCGGGGGGTTACAATGAGCAGTTCTTC. This translates into CASSVEAGGYNEQFF.